These 26 T cell receptor beta chains originate from one sample sequenced in a study of blood T cell repertoires in COVID-19. TCRdb keeps only in-frame clones here, not all; method: immunoSEQ multiplex PCR. The table lists around 60,000 clones, 80% to 85% of them singletons. The sample taken for sequencing was peripheral blood. All receptors come from a man aged 55 to 70 with COVID-19, enrolled during active disease.

The V and J genes are TRBV6-5 and TRBJ1-2, with a possible D match to TRBD1 (6 bases). The CDR3 spans 13 residues. Germline loops: CDR1 MNHEY, CDR2 SVGAGI. Trimming took off 5 bases at V and 5 bases at J, with 12 bases between the two ends. The CDR3 nucleotides read TGTGCCAGCAGTAACAGGGCTCAATATGGCTACACCTTC. This gives the protein CASSNRAQYGYTF.

The rearrangement uses TRBV7-9 and TRBJ2-1, with 8 bases aligning to TRBD1. This CDR3 spans 15 amino acids. Germline V gene data show CDR1 as SEHNR and CDR2 as FQNEAQ (reference sequence). After removal of 10 bases from V and 1 base from J, the junction contained 9 bases not matched to a gene. CDR3 nucleotide sequence: TGTGCCATATCAGGGGGCTTTATTTCCTACAATGAGCAGTTCTTC. It codes for CAISGGFISYNEQFF.

V gene TRBV3-1 (or the pseudogene TRBV3-2) combines with J gene TRBJ1-2; the match to TRBD1 covers 7 bases. The CDR3 contains 14 residues. The germline V gene has CDR1 LGHDT and CDR2 YNNKEL (reference sequence). Germline trimming cut 3 bases from V and 8 bases from J; bases unmatched to any gene: 9. As DNA, the CDR3 is TGTGCCAGCAGCCAGGCCGGGACAGCTGGAGGCTACACCTTC. Translating it yields CASSQAGTAGGYTF.

This clone was counted a single time. V and J are TRBV5-4 and TRBJ2-2, with 8 bases lining up with TRBD2. This CDR3 contains 17 residues. Germline CDR1 SGHNT, CDR2 YYREEE (reference sequence). V dropped 7 bases and J dropped 4; count of bases not matched to a gene: 15. The CDR3 DNA reads as TGTGCCAGCCGCACGGCCGTTAGCGGGATGGCCACCGGGGAGCTGTTTTTT. Translated, it gives CASRTAVSGMATGELFF.

CDR3 coding DNA: TGTGCCAGCAGCCGACAGCAGGGCTACTTTTACAATGAGCAGTTCTTC. Protein sequence: CASSRQQGYFYNEQFF. The rearrangement links TRBV11-2 to TRBJ2-1, with D perhaps matching TRBD1 (5 bases). From germline, CDR1 is SGHAT and CDR2 FQNNGV. The length of the CDR3 is 16 residues. Trimming stripped 5 bases from V and 4 bases from J, with 18 bases between.

The rearrangement uses TRBV6-2 or TRBV6-3 and TRBJ2-1; TRBD2 aligns across 8 bases. The germline V gene has CDR1 MNHEY and CDR2 SVGEGT. The CDR3 is made up of 15 amino acids. V lost 2 bases and J lost 5; bases outside the gene matches: 5. The CDR3 coding sequence is TGTGCCAGCAGTTACAGGAGCGGGAGAAACAATGAGCAGTTCTTC. Protein sequence: CASSYRSGRNNEQFF.

CDR3 amino acids: CASRAGTDSGNTIYF. The CDR3 coding sequence is TGTGCCAGCAGAGCGGGGACGGACTCTGGAAACACCATATATTTT. V usage is TRBV27 and J usage is TRBJ1-3; D is perhaps TRBD1 (5 bases). The CDR3 contains 15 residues. Germline lookup yields CDR1 MNHEY and CDR2 SMNVEV (reference sequence). V was cut by 6 bases and J by 0 bases, with 12 bases left in between.

V and J are TRBV12-3 or TRBV12-4 and TRBJ1-4, with unresolved D. This CDR3 spans 13 amino acids. V gave up 10 bases and J gave up 4 bases, with 13 bases separating them. The CDR3 DNA reads TGTGCCACCCTTAGCGAGGTTAATGAAAAACTGTTTTTT. Amino acid sequence: CATLSEVNEKLFF.

A few counts support this clone. The CDR3 is CASSQGTGNTIYF. The DNA for the CDR3 is TGTGCCAGCAGCCAAGGAACGGGGAACACCATATATTTT. The rearrangement uses TRBV3-1 (or the pseudogene TRBV3-2) and TRBJ1-3; D uncertain. Germline loops: CDR1 LGHDT, CDR2 YNNKEL (reference sequence). The length of the CDR3 is 13 residues. Trimming shortened V by 1 base and J by 7 bases, and 8 bases separated the two germline ends.

V and J are TRBV2 and TRBJ1-2; the D gene is possibly TRBD1 (5 bases). Germline V gives CDR1 SNHLY, CDR2 FYNNEI. This CDR3 comprises 15 residues. Trimming cost V 3 bases and J 4 bases, with 15 bases left between them. CDR3 amino acids: CASSEEDFGGYGYTF. CDR3 DNA sequence: TGTGCCAGCAGTGAGGAGGACTTCGGGGGCTATGGCTACACCTTC.

The J gene is TRBJ1-6, the V gene TRBV19; TRBD1 agrees at 10 bases. This CDR3 comprises 15 residues. Per germline, CDR1 LNHDA and CDR2 SQIVND (reference sequence). J was trimmed by 9 bases and V by 5 bases; bases with no gene match: 7. This chain's CDR3 is CASSDRQGARSPLHF. The CDR3 DNA is TGTGCCAGTAGTGACAGACAGGGGGCGCGTTCACCCCTCCACTTT.

This chain connects TRBV18 to TRBJ1-1; D is perhaps TRBD1 (6 bases). The CDR3 is 14 amino acids. The V gene's germline CDR1 is KGHSH and CDR2 LQKENI. V lost 3 bases, J lost 1 base, and 9 bases lay in between. The CDR3 loop is CASSPSTGNTEAFF. In DNA, the CDR3 is TGTGCCAGCTCACCTTCGACAGGGAACACTGAAGCTTTCTTT.

The genes are TRBV27 and TRBJ2-4; 12 bases are shared with TRBD2. The V gene's germline CDR1 is MNHEY and CDR2 SMNVEV (reference sequence). The CDR3 extends over 23 amino acids. Losses at the gene ends were 1 base for V and 1 base for J; bases not matched to a gene: 20. The DNA for the CDR3 is TGTGCCAGCAGTTTATGTACTCGACACAGGACTAGCGGGATCTTTAGGGCCAAAAACATTCAGTACTTC. This translates into CASSLCTRHRTSGIFRAKNIQYF.

CDR3 sequence (DNA): TGTGCCTGGAGAAGGAGGAACACTGAAGCTTTCTTT. This gives the protein CAWRRRNTEAFF. The V gene is TRBV30, the J gene TRBJ1-1; D unresolved. The CDR3 has 12 residues. The germline V gene has CDR1 GTSNPN and CDR2 SVGIG (reference sequence). V lost 3 bases to trimming and J lost 1 base, with 6 bases between them.

The V call is TRBV19, the J call TRBJ2-1, with a weak D call TRBD2 (5 bases). Trimming stripped 0 bases from V and 1 base from J, with 10 bases between. Per germline, CDR1 LNHDA and CDR2 SQIVND (reference sequence). The CDR3 runs 16 residues. CDR3 loop: CASSIDWRQSYNEQFF. The DNA of the CDR3 is TGTGCCAGTAGTATAGATTGGAGGCAATCCTACAATGAGCAGTTCTTC. Full variable domain (rest looked up from reference TRBV19 and TRBJ2-1): DGGITQSPKYLFRKEGQNVTLSCEQNLNHDAMYWYRQDPGQGLRLIYYSQIVNDFQKGDIAEGYSVSREKKESFPLTVTSAQKNPTAFYLCASSIDWRQSYNEQFFGPGTRLTVL.

The rearrangement uses TRBV2 and TRBJ1-2, with D maybe TRBD1 (6 bases). V lost 7 bases and J 12 bases, leaving 24 bases between the germline ends. Germline V gene data show CDR1 as SNHLY and CDR2 as FYNNEI. This CDR3 is 14 amino acids long. The CDR3, as DNA: TGTGCCAGCAACCCTTTGTTGGGGGCGGAAGTCCACACCTTC. Residues: CASNPLLGAEVHTF.

The table lists this clone with a count of one. The V and J genes are TRBV5-6 and TRBJ1-1; D perhaps matches TRBD1 (5 bases). Trimming took 3 bases from V and 4 from J, leaving 13 bases between them. Per germline, CDR1 SGHDT and CDR2 YYEEEE. The CDR3 consists of 14 residues. The CDR3 DNA follows: TGTGCCAGCAGCTCGGCCGCGGGGGGCACTGAAGCTTTCTTT. Translating gives CASSSAAGGTEAFF.

The chain has TRBV19 and TRBJ1-1; 7 nucleotides match TRBD1. V lost 5 bases, J lost 5 bases, and 11 bases stayed unmatched. The germline CDR1 and CDR2 sequences are LNHDA and SQIVND (reference sequence). CDR3 length: 15 residues. The CDR3 bases are TGTGCCAGTAGTCCCATCGACAGGGTCGGAACTGAAGCTTTCTTT. Encoded protein: CASSPIDRVGTEAFF.

V usage is TRBV7-9 and J usage is TRBJ1-5, with 9 positions matching TRBD1. V lost 6 bases, J lost 7 bases, and 16 bases stayed unmatched. CDR1 is SEHNR, CDR2 FQNEAQ, per germline (reference sequence). This CDR3 has 17 residues. CDR3 DNA sequence: TGTGCCAGCAGTTCACAGCGAACAGGGGGCGTGGGGCAGCCCCAGCATTTT. It codes for CASSSQRTGGVGQPQHF.

The chain combines TRBV12-5 with TRBJ2-7; 8 positions match TRBD1. This CDR3 spans 17 amino acids. Germline V CDR1 and CDR2: LGHNT, FRNRAP. Losses at the gene ends were 5 bases for V and 3 bases for J; bases not matched to a gene: 15. DNA for the CDR3: TGTGCTAGTGGTAGTGGACAGGGAGACGGTGGGGTCTACGAGCAGTACTTC. Protein: CASGSGQGDGGVYEQYF.

The J gene is TRBJ1-1, the V gene TRBV9, with 10 bases matching TRBD1. J gave up 6 bases and V 0 bases, and 2 bases lay outside the gene matches. The CDR3 length is 14 residues. From germline, CDR1 is SGDLS and CDR2 YYNGEE. The CDR3 DNA reads TGTGCCAGCAGCGTAGCTGGACAGGGGGCTGAAGCTTTCTTT. This codes for CASSVAGQGAEAFF.

This clone has just a few counts. This rearrangement joins TRBV24-1 to TRBJ1-1; 7 positions match TRBD1. Germline-derived CDR1 and CDR2 are KGHDR and SFDVKD. The V gene end was trimmed by 7 bases and the J gene end by 3 bases; junction bases not matched to a gene: 4. This CDR3 has 13 residues. CDR3 nucleotide sequence: TGTGCCACCAGGGGGACAGAATACACTGAAGCTTTCTTT. Translated, it gives CATRGTEYTEAFF.

This clone has more than one count but fewer than ten. This CDR3 reads CASSSDRGSNQPQHF. Written as DNA, the CDR3 is TGTGCCAGCAGCTCCGACAGGGGTAGCAATCAGCCCCAGCATTTT. V is TRBV6-5 and J is TRBJ1-5, with 8 bases fitting TRBD1. Germline trimming cut 6 bases from V and 0 bases from J; bases unmatched to any gene: 4. This CDR3 has 15 residues. CDR1 and CDR2 from the germline V gene are MNHEY and SVGAGI.

The chain uses TRBV7-9 and TRBJ2-2, with TRBD1 identical over 8 bases. The ends lost 6 bases at V and 5 bases at J; junction bases unmatched: 8. Germline CDR1 is SEHNR and CDR2 is FQNEAQ (reference sequence). The CDR3 consists of 15 residues. The DNA for the CDR3 is TGTGCCAGCAGTTATGGGACAGGATTGACCGGGGAGCTGTTTTTT. This sequence encodes CASSYGTGLTGELFF.

The chain combines TRBV11-1 with TRBJ1-1; TRBD1 aligns across 7 bases. The length of the CDR3 is 16 residues. Trimming at V came to 5 bases and at J to 0 bases, leaving 9 bases not matched to a gene. CDR1 is SGHAT, CDR2 FQDESV, per germline (reference sequence). The CDR3 DNA is TGTGCCAGCAGCCGACAGGGCACTACCATGAACACTGAAGCTTTCTTT. The encoded protein is CASSRQGTTMNTEAFF.

This chain links TRBV4-1 with TRBJ1-5; D is uncertain. The CDR3 covers 16 residues. The germline V gene has CDR1 MGHRA and CDR2 YSYEKL. V was cut by 1 base and J by 6 bases, with 16 bases left in between. The CDR3 DNA follows: TGCGCCAGCAGCCAAGTATTCGGGGAGCGAAGTCAGCCCCAGCATTTT. This sequence encodes CASSQVFGERSQPQHF.